This entry is about one T cell receptor (beta chain). What it binds is not known. Per the germline V gene, CDR1 is LNHDA and CDR2 is SQIVND (reference sequence). Trimming left V 8 bases short and J 0 bases short, with 16 bases between. CDR3 length: 16 amino acids. These data belong to a study of OX40 agonist ivuxolimab in advanced cancers. General study results and limits: On average, CD8+ T cells showed a greater number of expanded clones than CD4+. Clonal expansion by week 6 occurred in CD4+ and CD8+ blood T cells (at 0.1 to 3.0 mg/kg). Patients who responded partially at 0.1-3.0 mg/kg showed clonal expansion ranking among the lowest.

Generated by immunoSEQ multiplex PCR, the TCRdb table keeps only in-frame clones and is missing some. There are about 65,000 clones in the sample; about nine tenths occur only once, and 0.38% lies in the top ten. The chain employs TRBV19 and TRBJ1-4, with TRBD1 as a possible D gene (5 bases). This TCR came from an adult with an advanced solid tumor such as melanoma, head and neck, liver or kidney cancer. The source was CD4+ or CD8+ T cells sorted from blood, collected in a trial of the OX40 agonist ivuxolimab. CDR3 protein: CASGLDRLATNEKLFF. The DNA of the CDR3 is TGTGCCAGTGGACTAGACAGACTTGCAACTAATGAAAAACTGTTTTTT.